Sequencing of this T cell receptor (beta chain) was carried out in a study of blood T cell repertoires in COVID-19. Study-level background: Samples of COVID-19 (acute and convalescent) were obtained from the United States, Italy and Spain. T cells, B-cell-depleted T cells, or PBMCs supplied cDNA or gDNA.

Sequencing used immunoSEQ multiplex PCR; TCRdb keeps in-frame clones, though not all of them. The sample lists some 320,000 clones; under 95% were seen once. CDR3 length equals 14 residues. Trimming removed 5 bases at V and 1 base at J, with 11 bases between. Germline V gene data show CDR1 as LNHDA and CDR2 as SQIVND (reference sequence). The chain has TRBV19 and TRBJ1-1, with D uncertain. The sample taken for sequencing was PBMCs or T cells enriched from blood (not recorded which). This clonotype originated in a man in his fifties or sixties who had recovered from COVID-19. The CDR3 protein is CASSWSAANTEAFF. The CDR3 DNA is TGTGCCAGTAGTTGGAGCGCCGCGAACACTGAAGCTTTCTTT.